This T cell receptor beta chain was sequenced in a study of blood T cells in healthy people across ages. On the study more broadly: Capture by template switching was about one barcoded beta molecule per two T cells. Study-level results: As naive T cell percentage varied, TCR beta diversity correlated strongly with it.

Note on this clonotype: Its specificity is not known.

The use of a sample-barcoded 5' primer and a J-beta primer mix characterized a second PCR of roughly 6 to 11 cycles. TCRdb ran MiXCR on the 5' RACE reads and lists one entry per CDR3 protein. This sample has roughly 700,000 distinct CDR3 sequences, with 45% to 50% found just once. Germline CDR1 is DFQATT and CDR2 is SNEGSKA (reference sequence). The CDR3 length is 16 residues. The V end lost 5 bases, the J end lost 5 bases, and 25 bases lay between the germline ends. Material for sequencing was blood. J is TRBJ2-7 and V is TRBV20-1; D is perhaps TRBD2 (6 bases). The TCR sequence derives from a woman aged 55-70 years in good health. In nucleotides, the CDR3 is TGCAGTGCTTCCCCTATTTCCCTAGCGAACGTCAACGAGCAGTACTTC. The encoded protein is CSASPISLANVNEQYF.